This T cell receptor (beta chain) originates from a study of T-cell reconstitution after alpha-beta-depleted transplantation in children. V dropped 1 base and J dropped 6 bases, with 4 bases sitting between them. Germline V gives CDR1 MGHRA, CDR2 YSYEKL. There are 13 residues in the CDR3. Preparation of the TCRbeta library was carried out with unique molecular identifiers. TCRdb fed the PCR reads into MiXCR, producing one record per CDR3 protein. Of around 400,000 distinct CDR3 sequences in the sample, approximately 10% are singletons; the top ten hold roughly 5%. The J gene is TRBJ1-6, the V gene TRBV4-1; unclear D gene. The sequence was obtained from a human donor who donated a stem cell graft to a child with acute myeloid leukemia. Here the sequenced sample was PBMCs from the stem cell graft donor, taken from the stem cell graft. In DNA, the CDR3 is TGCGCCAGCAGCCAAGCACTTAATTCACCCCTCCACTTT. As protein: CASSQALNSPLHF.